The 25 T cell receptor beta chains below come from one sample, sequenced in a study of T-cell reconstitution after alpha-beta-depleted transplantation in children (dated by TCRdb to 2016 to 2017). The library was built by means of PCR. Sequencer: Illumina HiSeq 2500. TCR library preparation used molecular barcoding, with unique molecular identifiers applied to normalize quantification of the TCRbeta repertoire. TCRdb reanalyzed the raw reads on its own, using fastp at Q25 for trimming and MiXCR for clone calling, and kept in-frame beta chains. Each CDR3 protein gets just one entry, which takes the most common genes and DNA from the rows behind it. Counted in this sample were approximately 350,000 distinct CDR3 sequences; 10% to 15% of them appeared once. The ten largest clones take up 4.3% of the sample. The specimen was PBMCs, collected from the stem cell graft. The receptors shown here come from a human donor who donated a stem cell graft to a child with Fanconi anemia.

This clonotype has only a few counts. The CDR3 sequence: CASSSPVWGPNYGYTF. CDR3 nucleotides: TGTGCCAGCAGCTCGCCGGTGTGGGGGCCTAACTATGGCTACACCTTC. The chain links TRBV7-7 to TRBJ1-2; D is perhaps TRBD1 (6 bases). The germline V and J ends were trimmed by 4 bases and 0 bases, with 15 bases remaining between them. Per germline, CDR1 SSHAT and CDR2 FNYEAQ (reference sequence). This CDR3 spans 16 amino acids.

This clonotype was observed many times. This rearrangement joins TRBV7-2 to TRBJ2-3; D possibly corresponds to TRBD2 (7 bases). This CDR3 has 13 amino acids. The ends were cut back, 5 bases at V and 7 bases at J, with 13 bases in the middle. Germline V gene lookup returns CDR1 SGHTA and CDR2 FQGNSA. CDR3 DNA: TGTGCCAGCAGCAGGGGGAGGGCCAATACGCAGTATTTT. This translates into CASSRGRANTQYF.

The rearrangement uses TRBV14 and TRBJ1-1; 7 bases line up with TRBD1. The CDR3 has 16 residues. The V gene's germline CDR1 is SGHDN and CDR2 FVKESK. J lost 0 bases, V lost 2 bases, and 6 bases had no gene match. The DNA for the CDR3 is TGTGCCAGCAGCCAATTACAGGGGACCATGAACACTGAAGCTTTCTTT. Protein product: CASSQLQGTMNTEAFF. Filled out from reference TRBV14 and TRBJ1-1, the complete variable domain reads EAGVTQFPSHSVIEKGQTVTLRCDPISGHDNLYWYRRVMGKEIKFLLHFVKESKQDESGMPNNRFLAERTGGTYSTLKVQPAELEDSGVYFCASSQLQGTMNTEAFFGQGTRLTVV.

The rearrangement uses TRBV6-1 and TRBJ2-6, with a weak D call TRBD2 (6 bases). Germline V gene sequence: CDR1 MNHNS, CDR2 SASEGT. Trimming cost V 7 bases and J 4 bases, with 23 bases left between them. The CDR3 consists of 18 residues. CDR3 coding DNA: TGTGCCAGCAAATATGGGTTGGGTGTAGCGGCGGGGGCCAACGTCCTGACTTTC. It translates to CASKYGLGVAAGANVLTF.

The table lists this clonotype with a few counts. V is TRBV6-6 and J is TRBJ1-1; D unclear. The CDR3 runs 13 residues. Between the trimmed V and J ends, which lost 7 bases and 2 bases, there was a span of 11 bases. Germline V gene lookup returns CDR1 MNHNY and CDR2 SVGAGI (reference sequence). The DNA for the CDR3 is TGTGCCAGCATCCCCTGGGCCAACACTGAAGCTTTCTTT. Protein sequence: CASIPWANTEAFF.

This clonotype showed up many times. The V call is TRBV20-1, the J call TRBJ2-7; no clear D. V lost 3 bases, J lost 5 bases, and 11 bases lay in between. This CDR3 spans 12 amino acids. Germline V gene lookup returns CDR1 DFQATT and CDR2 SNEGSKA (reference sequence). The CDR3, as DNA: TGCAGTGCTAGTCCCTCGCTCCACGAGCAGTACTTC. Its protein product is CSASPSLHEQYF.

This clonotype was detected ten times or more. V and J are TRBV20-1 and TRBJ1-5; maybe TRBD1 (5 bases). The V end was cut by 6 bases, the J end by 4 bases, with 19 bases between. The germline V gene encodes CDR1 DFQATT and CDR2 SNEGSKA (reference sequence). The CDR3 is 15 amino acids. The CDR3 is CSAQFRGRENQPQHF. The CDR3 region has the DNA TGCAGTGCCCAGTTTCGGGGGAGGGAAAATCAGCCCCAGCATTTT.

This clonotype has ten or more counts. This chain uses TRBV29-1 with TRBJ2-1, with 12 bases matching TRBD2. Germline trimming cut 4 bases from V and 7 bases from J; bases unmatched to any gene: 5. In germline, CDR1 is SQVTM, CDR2 ANQGSEA. This CDR3 is built from 14 residues. In DNA, the CDR3 is TGCAGCGTTGCTAGCGGGGGGGCTTTGAATGAGCAGTTCTTC. Its translation is CSVASGGALNEQFF.

The V gene is TRBV2, the J gene TRBJ2-7; D not certain. The CDR3 sequence is 14 residues long. Germline CDR1 is SNHLY and CDR2 is FYNNEI. The V gene lost 3 bases and the J gene lost 3 bases, with 12 bases spanning the gap. CDR3: CASSEGSRYYEQYV. The CDR3 region has the DNA TGTGCCAGCAGTGAGGGTAGCAGATACTACGAGCAGTACGTC.

There are a few counts of this clonotype. J is TRBJ2-5 and V is TRBV4-2; 8 nucleotides match TRBD2. This CDR3 has 15 amino acids. J lost 4 bases, V lost 6 bases, and 10 bases had no gene match. Germline CDR1 reads LGHNA; CDR2 reads YNFKEQ. The CDR3 DNA follows: TGTGCCAGCAGTTCTCCCGGGACTAGGCGAGAGACCCAGTACTTC. Amino acids: CASSSPGTRRETQYF.

The chain couples TRBV7-9 to TRBJ1-4; no clear D gene. The ends were cut back, 10 bases at V and 4 bases at J, with 22 bases in the middle. Germline CDR1 SEHNR, CDR2 FQNEAQ (reference sequence). The CDR3 runs to 16 residues. In DNA form, the CDR3 reads TGTGCCACCGGACGGGTGCCGTTAAGGAGTAATGAAAAACTGTTTTTT. It encodes CATGRVPLRSNEKLFF.

This chain connects TRBV4-1 to TRBJ1-1; unclear D gene. Germline CDR1 is MGHRA and CDR2 is YSYEKL. Trimming removed 4 bases at V and 5 bases at J, with 17 bases between. This CDR3 is built from 15 residues. The CDR3 reads CASSLQPPPGTEAFF. The CDR3 bases are TGCGCCAGCAGCCTTCAGCCCCCCCCGGGGACTGAAGCTTTCTTT.

This clonotype was counted ten times or more. The chain couples TRBV6-2 or TRBV6-3 to TRBJ1-5; no reliable D call. The germline V gene encodes CDR1 MNHEY and CDR2 SVGEGT. With 0 bases removed from V and 4 bases from J, the gap between germline ends came to 4 bases. CDR3 length: 13 residues. The CDR3, as DNA: TGTGCCAGCAGTTACTCGAATAATCAGCCCCAGCATTTT. As protein: CASSYSNNQPQHF.

The chain is built from TRBV6-1 and TRBJ2-3; 14 bases line up with TRBD2. J was trimmed by 0 bases and V by 5 bases; bases with no gene match: 13. CDR1 is MNHNS and CDR2 is SASEGT in the germline V gene. The CDR3 totals 20 residues. CDR3 in amino acids: CASSKLTGLAGGPSTDTQYF. In DNA, the CDR3 is TGTGCCAGCAGTAAACTGACCGGACTAGCGGGGGGACCTAGCACAGATACGCAGTATTTT.

The chain couples TRBV25-1 to TRBJ1-6; D might be TRBD1 (6 bases). The CDR3 runs to 12 residues. Trimming removed 3 bases at V and 18 bases at J, with 15 bases between. Germline CDR1 MGHDK, CDR2 SYGVNS. CDR3 loop: CASSDHNGGSHF. The CDR3 nucleotides read TGTGCCAGCAGTGATCACAACGGGGGCTCCCACTTT.

This clonotype turned up a few times. This rearrangement joins TRBV6-5 to TRBJ2-1; no definite D call. Trimming shortened V by 1 base and J by 5 bases, and 6 bases separated the two germline ends. This CDR3 contains 13 residues. Germline V gene sequence: CDR1 MNHEY, CDR2 SVGAGI. The CDR3 DNA reads as TGTGCCAGCAGTTACTTTGCGAACAATGAGCAGTTCTTC. It is translated as CASSYFANNEQFF.

This clonotype was counted a few times. CDR3 residues: CASSPLQGSTQYF. In nucleotides, the CDR3 is TGTGCCAGCAGCCCCCTTCAGGGTAGTACGCAGTATTTT. The chain combines TRBV3-1 with TRBJ2-3; TRBD1 might be the D (5 bases). Trimming stripped 4 bases from V and 8 bases from J, with 13 bases between. CDR1 is LGHDT and CDR2 is YNNKEL in the germline V gene (reference sequence). The CDR3 has 13 amino acids.

This clonotype was observed at least ten times. V and J are TRBV12-3 or TRBV12-4 and TRBJ2-5; a weak D match, TRBD1 (6 bases). The CDR3 consists of 11 residues. V gave up 5 bases and J gave up 10 bases, with 11 bases separating them. DNA of the CDR3: TGTGCCAGCAGTCCAGGGGTAATCCAGTACTTC. Protein sequence: CASSPGVIQYF.

This clonotype was seen ten or more times. The chain couples TRBV28 to TRBJ2-5; possible D gene TRBD2, 6 bases. CDR1 MDHEN and CDR2 SYDVKM come from the germline V gene. Trimming pared 1 base from V and 2 bases from J, leaving 11 bases between. This CDR3 has 15 amino acids. CDR3 nucleotides: TGTGCCAGCAGTTTATCCGTGGGGGGACAAGAGACCCAGTACTTC. It yields the protein CASSLSVGGQETQYF.

In its sample, this clonotype was seen many times. This rearrangement joins TRBV29-1 to TRBJ2-2; unclear D gene. Germline V lookup: CDR1 SQVTM, CDR2 ANQGSEA. The CDR3 consists of 13 residues. Trimming shortened V by 2 bases and J by 3 bases, and 7 bases separated the two germline ends. Here the CDR3 reads CSVESGDTGELFF. DNA of the CDR3: TGCAGCGTTGAATCCGGAGACACCGGGGAGCTGTTTTTT.

This clonotype was seen more than once but under ten times. V gene TRBV6-2 or TRBV6-3 combines with J gene TRBJ2-7, with D tentatively TRBD1 (6 bases). Germline lookup yields CDR1 MNHEY and CDR2 SVGEGT. This CDR3 comprises 14 residues. Trimming left V 4 bases short and J 9 bases short, with 19 bases between. The CDR3 DNA follows: TGTGCCAGCAGTTTCGCCGGGACACCCTCCCGGCAGTACGTC. Amino acid sequence: CASSFAGTPSRQYV.

This clonotype appeared a few times. The chain combines TRBV19 with TRBJ2-1; D is uncertain. V was clipped by 5 bases and J by 5 bases, with 7 bases between them. This CDR3 contains 12 residues. Germline loops: CDR1 LNHDA, CDR2 SQIVND (reference sequence). The CDR3 loop is CASSPRHNEQFF. The CDR3 coding sequence is TGTGCCAGTAGTCCGCGACACAATGAGCAGTTCTTC. Complete variable domain (other parts from reference TRBV19 and TRBJ2-1): DGGITQSPKYLFRKEGQNVTLSCEQNLNHDAMYWYRQDPGQGLRLIYYSQIVNDFQKGDIAEGYSVSREKKESFPLTVTSAQKNPTAFYLCASSPRHNEQFFGPGTRLTVL.

Comments on this clonotype: The junction and the germline gene differ at one end; a read error may be behind it. The chain joins TRBV18 to TRBJ2-1; D might be TRBD1 (5 bases). Germline values: CDR1 KGHSH, CDR2 LQKENI. This CDR3 has 15 amino acids. CDR3 protein: CASSPPGVLYYEQFF. CDR3 nucleotides: TGTGCCAGCTCACCACCAGGGGTCCTCTACTATGAGCAGTTCTTC.

The chain couples TRBV6-5 to TRBJ2-2, with no clear D. The CDR3 extends over 15 amino acids. Trimming took off 2 bases at V and 6 bases at J, with 13 bases between the two ends. CDR1 and CDR2 from the germline V gene are MNHEY and SVGAGI. The CDR3, as DNA: TGTGCCAGCAGTTACGGCCTAGTTCGGTCCGGGGAGCTGTTTTTT. It encodes CASSYGLVRSGELFF.

This clonotype was seen many times. J is TRBJ1-1 and V is TRBV5-5, with 7 bases identical to TRBD1. Germline-derived CDR1 and CDR2 are SGHKS and YYEKEE (reference sequence). CDR3 length: 14 residues. V lost 7 bases, J lost 2 bases, and 8 bases stayed unmatched. DNA of the CDR3: TGTGCCAGCTTAGAAGGGGGCCTTAACACTGAAGCTTTCTTT. Amino acid sequence: CASLEGGLNTEAFF.